The next 29 T cell receptor delta chains were all read from a single sample in a study of gamma-delta T cells after stem cell transplantation. TCRdb re-processed the RT-PCR reads via CATT. This table holds around 16,000 delta-chain clones, approximately 8.8% found once. Sequenced sample: gamma-delta T cells. These receptors originate from a human donor. It is not recorded whose cells these are; they may come from a transplant donor.

The table lists this clone with a few counts. The amino acid sequence in TCRdb belongs to a much larger clone and departs from this DNA's translation at residue 9, likely a sequencing read error; the sequence shown is translated from the DNA. This chain links TRDV2 with TRDJ1; D gene unclear. Trimming removed 3 bases from V and 11 bases from J, with 18 bases in between. Germline V gene data show CDR1 as GEAIGNYY and CDR2 as EKD. This CDR3 has 13 amino acids. For the CDR3, the DNA is TGTGCCTGTGACGCTATCGGGTTAGGTAAGCTCATCTTT. It yields the protein CACDAIGLGKLIF.

There are many counts of this clone. At residue 6, the translated DNA and the protein in TCRdb do not agree; the protein given here is derived from the DNA. This sample also contains other DNA sequences that code for the same CDR3. The V gene is TRDV2, the J gene TRDJ1, with D perhaps matching TRDD3 (6 bases). The CDR3 spans 15 residues. Germline values: CDR1 GEAIGNYY, CDR2 EKD. The V end was cut by 0 bases, the J end by 3 bases, with 13 bases between. Here the CDR3 reads CACDTRGERADKLIF. The CDR3 DNA sequence: TGTGCCTGTGACACCCGGGGGGAACGGGCCGATAAACTCATCTTT.

This chain joins TRDV2 and TRDJ1; D may be TRDD3 (5 bases). The V end was cut by 0 bases, the J end by 4 bases, with 26 bases between. Germline-derived CDR1 and CDR2 are GEAIGNYY and EKD. This CDR3 region has 19 residues. CDR3 nucleotide sequence: TGTGCCTGTGACACCGGGGACAACTTGGTGAGACGGGGCAGCGATAAACTCATCTTT. Translated, it gives CACDTGDNLVRRGSDKLIF.

On this clone itself: For this DNA, TCRdb reports the protein of a much larger clone, which diverges at residue 17, most likely from a read error; the protein presented here is translated directly from the DNA. The chain joins TRDV2 to TRDJ3, with 11 positions matching TRDD3. This CDR3 contains 22 residues. Germline CDR1 and CDR2: GEAIGNYY and EKD. The CDR3 is CACDTPTVGDTVDSWDARQMFF. As DNA, the CDR3 is TGTGCCTGTGACACCCCTACCGTGGGGGATACGGTGGACTCCTGGGACGCCCGACAGATGTTTTTC.

Concerning this clone: TCRdb attributes to this sequence the protein of a much larger clone, which differs from the DNA translation at residue 9; a read error is likely, and the protein displayed is translated from the DNA. The chain joins TRDV2 to TRDJ1, with D perhaps matching TRDD3 (5 bases). Germline V gene sequence: CDR1 GEAIGNYY, CDR2 EKD. V was clipped by 2 bases and J by 3 bases, with 15 bases between them. The CDR3 covers 15 residues. As DNA, the CDR3 is TGTGCCTGTGACATAGTCCGGGGGTCACCCGATAAACTCATCTTT. Its translation is CACDIVRGSPDKLIF.

Of note for this clone: Translating this DNA gives a protein that differs at residue 8 from the TCRdb one, which belongs to a much larger clone; a read error is likely, and the protein shown is this translation. The V gene is TRDV2, the J gene TRDJ1; D is unclear. The CDR3 loop spans 17 amino acids. Per the germline V gene, CDR1 is GEAIGNYY and CDR2 is EKD. V lost 3 bases and J lost 0, with 19 bases in between. The CDR3 DNA reads TGTGCCTGTGACGGCCTTACTGAGGGTCCCAACACCGATAAACTCATCTTT. It encodes CACDGLTEGPNTDKLIF.

This clone was counted only a few times. Additional DNA sequences in this sample encode the identical CDR3. The chain recombines TRDV2 with TRDJ1; a weak D match, TRDD2 (5 bases). In germline, CDR1 is GEAIGNYY, CDR2 EKD. This CDR3 has 20 amino acids. The V end lost 2 bases, the J end lost 0 bases, and 27 bases lay between the germline ends. CDR3 residues: CACDSLRSSSLVAYTDKLIF. The CDR3 region has the DNA TGTGCCTGTGACAGCCTACGCTCCTCTTCCCTGGTGGCGTACACCGATAAACTCATCTTT.

This clone was detected many times. TCRdb lists the protein of a much larger clone for this DNA, which differs at residue 9, so this is likely a read error; the protein given here is translated from the DNA itself. The J gene is TRDJ1, the V gene TRDV2; TRDD3 matches at 8 bases. Germline lookup yields CDR1 GEAIGNYY and CDR2 EKD. The CDR3 covers 17 residues. Losses at the gene ends were 0 bases for V and 2 bases for J; bases not matched to a gene: 10. CDR3 residues: CACDTLLGGTQTDKLIF. Here the CDR3 DNA reads TGTGCCTGTGACACCTTACTGGGGGGTACGCAAACCGATAAACTCATCTTT.

This clone was observed a handful of times. A read error likely explains why the TCRdb protein, taken from a much larger clone, differs from this DNA's translation at residue 12; the protein shown is translated from the DNA. This chain connects TRDV3 to TRDJ1; tentative D call: TRDD3 (5 bases). Germline lookup yields CDR1 TVYSNPD and CDR2 GDNSRS (reference sequence). The CDR3 runs to 20 residues. Trimming removed 1 base at V and 0 bases at J, with 30 bases between. CDR3 loop: CAFMHGEGVFGELYTDKLIF. The CDR3 DNA reads as TGTGCCTTTATGCACGGAGAGGGGGTTTTTGGGGAACTTTACACCGATAAACTCATCTTT.

There are a few counts of this clone. TCRdb assigns this DNA the protein of a much larger clone, which departs from its translation at residues 3, 9 and 12; this likely reflects a read error, and the protein shown comes from translating the DNA. This CDR3 is also generated by other DNA sequences in the sample. Here the CDR3 reads CARGKRITCRAADKLIF. The DNA for the CDR3 is TGTGCTCGTGGGAAACGAATCACATGTCGGGCTGCCGATAAACTCATCTTT. The V call is TRDV1, the J call TRDJ1; no definite D call. There are 17 residues in the CDR3. In germline, CDR1 is TSWWSYY, CDR2 QGS.

This clone was counted at least ten times. With a far larger clone one base away, a read error is the likely cause. At the DNA level, this CDR3 is encoded by other sequences in the same sample as well. This chain uses TRDV2 with TRDJ1; weak D call: TRDD3 (6 bases). V lost 0 bases, J lost 1 base, and 29 bases lay in between. Germline V gene lookup returns CDR1 GEAIGNYY and CDR2 EKD. CDR3 length equals 21 residues. This chain's CDR3 is CACDTVESNRRTGGLTDKLIF. For the CDR3, the DNA is TGTGCCTGTGACACCGTTGAGTCCAACCGGCGTACCGGGGGACTCACCGATAAACTCATCTTT.

A note on this clone: TCRdb's entry gives the protein of a much larger clone, which mismatches this DNA's translation at residue 8, likely from a read error; the protein reported here is translated from the DNA. Other DNA sequences of this sample code for an identical CDR3. DNA of the CDR3: TGTGCCTGTGACACCGTTCAAACCAGTCTGGGGGATGAAACGTACACCGATAAACTCATCTTT. Translation: CACDTVQTSLGDETYTDKLIF. The chain combines TRDV2 with TRDJ1; 9 nucleotides line up with TRDD3. CDR1 is GEAIGNYY, CDR2 EKD, per germline. The CDR3 spans 21 residues. V was clipped by 0 bases and J by 0 bases; unmatched bases: 19.

There are a few counts of this clone. This DNA's translation differs at residue 9 from TCRdb's protein, which comes from a much larger clone; a read error is likely, and the protein shown is translated from the DNA. The gene calls are TRDV2 and TRDJ1, with 7 bases that match TRDD3. The V and J ends lost 3 bases and 0 bases, in that order; junction bases with no gene match: 21. Looked up from germline, CDR1 is GEAIGNYY and CDR2 is EKD. This CDR3 has 20 amino acids. For the CDR3, the DNA is TGTGCCTGTGACGCTAGAACTTCTATGGCTGGGGGCTCGTACACCGATAAACTCATCTTT. This sequence encodes CACDARTSMAGGSYTDKLIF.

Points on this clone: TCRdb pairs this DNA with a much larger clone's protein that differs at residue 15, likely a read error; the protein shown was translated from the DNA. The V gene is TRDV2, the J gene TRDJ1, with TRDD3 matching over 11 bases. CDR3 length equals 19 residues. The germline V gene has CDR1 GEAIGNYY and CDR2 EKD. CDR3 in DNA: TGTGCCTGTGACATCGTCCTGGGGGATACCTCCTCCCGTGCCTATAACCTCATCTTT. It yields the protein CACDIVLGDTSSRAYNLIF.

V gene TRDV2 combines with J gene TRDJ1, with D maybe TRDD3 (6 bases). CDR1 is GEAIGNYY and CDR2 is EKD in the germline V gene. The CDR3 has 16 residues. V gave up 3 bases and J gave up 1 base, with 17 bases separating them. CDR3 sequence (DNA): TGTGCCTGTGACGCTCAAAGGGGGGACGCCACCGATAAACTCATCTTT. The encoded protein is CACDAQRGDATDKLIF.

This clone was picked up a small number of times. Translating this DNA gives a protein that differs at residue 6 from the TCRdb one, which belongs to a much larger clone; a read error is likely, and the protein shown is this translation. The rearrangement joins TRDV2 to TRDJ1, with D unclear. V gave up 0 bases and J gave up 2 bases, with 24 bases separating them. This CDR3 has 19 residues. Germline CDR1 GEAIGNYY, CDR2 EKD. This CDR3 reads CACDTIPTGPVVGTDKLIF. The DNA for the CDR3 is TGTGCCTGTGACACCATCCCCACAGGGCCAGTGGTGGGTACCGATAAACTCATCTTT.

About this clone: The protein in TCRdb stems from a much larger clone and differs at residue 8 from this DNA's translation, likely a read error; here the protein is translated from the DNA. This chain joins TRDV2 and TRDJ1; weak D call: TRDD3 (5 bases). The CDR3 runs 18 residues. V shed 0 bases and J shed 0 bases, with 19 bases lying between them. Germline CDR1 GEAIGNYY, CDR2 EKD. CDR3 DNA: TGTGCCTGTGACACCATAGGGATGGGGACTACCCACACCGATAAACTCATCTTT. Amino acid sequence: CACDTIGMGTTHTDKLIF.

As to this clone: Its ends do not fully match the called genes, so a read error is possible. The chain uses TRDV2 and TRDJ1; D is possibly TRDD2 (6 bases). This CDR3 region has 19 residues. Germline CDR1 reads GEAIGNYY; CDR2 reads EKD. The DNA for the CDR3 is TGTGCCTGTGACACCCTCCGAGGGCCTGTTTCCCCTTCCACCGATAACCTCATCTTT. The encoded protein is CACDTLRGPVSPSTDNLIF.

Many counts were recorded for this clone. The V call is TRDV2, the J call TRDJ1; TRDD3 matches 9 bases. The CDR3 runs 17 residues. J was trimmed by 7 bases and V by 0 bases; bases with no gene match: 14. CDR1 is GEAIGNYY, CDR2 EKD, per germline. The CDR3 sequence is CACDTLLGDRTRSKLIF. CDR3 in DNA: TGTGCCTGTGACACCCTCCTGGGGGATCGAACTAGGAGTAAACTCATCTTT.

A note on this clone: A read error is the likely source, as a far larger clone sits one nucleotide away. Other DNA sequences within the sample encode an identical CDR3. The V call is TRDV2, the J call TRDJ1, with 11 bases aligning to TRDD3. The CDR3 contains 17 residues. Germline V gives CDR1 GEAIGNYY, CDR2 EKD. The trim removed 3 bases at V and 5 bases at J, leaving 13 bases unmatched. The CDR3 loop reads CACDSLMGDTVTDKLIF. CDR3 DNA: TGTGCCTGTGACTCTCTCATGGGGGATACGGTCACAGATAAACTCATCTTT.

This clone showed up just a few times. A far more abundant clone sits one base away, making this likely a read error. It is unclear where the CDR3 begins or ends on the DNA, so no DNA is shown, and the CDR3 is as TCRdb lists it. The CDR3 sequence is CACDPLGIGSSWDTRQMFF. The chain uses TRDV2 and TRDJ3; the DNA was not used to check the table's D call, TRDD3. Germline assignment: CDR1 GEAIGNYY and CDR2 EKD. The CDR3 has 19 amino acids, counting both end residues.

As for this clone: For this DNA, TCRdb reports the protein of a much larger clone, which diverges at residue 17, most likely from a read error; the protein presented here is translated directly from the DNA. The J gene is TRDJ1, the V gene TRDV2, with TRDD3 identical over 12 bases. Germline CDR1 and CDR2: GEAIGNYY and EKD. This CDR3 region has 19 residues. CDR3 DNA sequence: TGTGCCTGTGACAGCGTACTGGGGGATACCTCCTCACGGGCCGATAAACCCATCTTT. It is translated as CACDSVLGDTSSRADKPIF.

CDR3 nucleotides: TGTGCCTGTGACGCGGTCGGGGGAACGGTGACAGCACAACTCTTCTTT. Its protein is CACDAVGGTVTAQLFF. The chain combines TRDV2 with TRDJ2, with D possibly TRDD3 on 6 matching bases. V gave up 3 bases and J gave up 3 bases, with 16 bases separating them. Germline loops: CDR1 GEAIGNYY, CDR2 EKD. CDR3 size: 16 residues.

This clone was counted a few times. The protein in TCRdb stems from a much larger clone and differs at residue 19 from this DNA's translation, likely a read error; here the protein is translated from the DNA. The V gene is TRDV1, the J gene TRDJ1; TRDD3 aligns across 12 bases. From germline, CDR1 is TSWWSYY and CDR2 QGS. This CDR3 contains 23 residues. For the CDR3, the DNA is TGTGCTCTTGGGGTTATTAGTCCCGGAAAAACCTACTGGGGGATACAGTACACCTATAAACTCATCTTT. This encodes CALGVISPGKTYWGIQYTYKLIF.

This clone appeared a few times. It is likely a read error: a sequence one base away is far more abundant. Other DNA sequences in this sample translate to the same CDR3. V gene TRDV2 combines with J gene TRDJ1, with 12 bases aligning to TRDD3. CDR1 is GEAIGNYY, CDR2 EKD, per germline. The CDR3 runs 22 residues. Trimming removed 1 base from V and 0 bases from J; junction bases left unmatched: 20. CDR3 sequence: CACDTVGTGGYTHSEYTDKLIF. The DNA of the CDR3 is TGTGCCTGTGACACGGTGGGAACTGGGGGATACACTCACTCTGAGTACACCGATAAACTCATCTTT.

The table lists this clone with a few counts. One base away lies a much larger clone, so this may be a sequencing read error. Other DNA sequences in this sample translate to the same CDR3. This chain connects TRDV2 to TRDJ1; 7 nucleotides agree with TRDD3. The CDR3 length is 16 residues. Germline CDR1 and CDR2: GEAIGNYY and EKD. The J segment lost 0 bases and the V segment lost 6 bases, leaving 12 bases of the junction unmatched. The DNA of the CDR3 is TGTGCCTGTCTCGGTTTGGGGGAACAGTACACCGATAAACTCATCTTT. It translates to CACLGLGEQYTDKLIF.

This clone occurred a few times. TCRdb records a much larger clone's protein for this DNA, with a difference at residue 11 that likely arises from a read error; the protein given is the translation of the DNA. This chain connects TRDV2 to TRDJ1; D assignment may be TRDD2 or TRDD3 (5 bases each). Between the trimmed V and J ends, which lost 0 bases and 1 base, there was a span of 29 bases. The length of the CDR3 is 21 residues. Germline values: CDR1 GEAIGNYY, CDR2 EKD. The CDR3 sequence: CACDTVESHLPTGVLTDKLIF. The CDR3 DNA reads as TGTGCCTGTGACACCGTTGAGTCCCACCTGCCTACTGGTGTACTCACCGATAAACTCATCTTT.

This clone has just a few counts. This DNA's translation differs at residue 5 from TCRdb's protein, which comes from a much larger clone; a read error is likely, and the protein shown is translated from the DNA. Other DNA sequences from this sample encode an identical CDR3 as well. The chain couples TRDV2 to TRDJ1; the match to TRDD3 covers 12 bases. With 2 bases clipped from V and 3 bases from J, the junction kept 12 bases outside the gene matches. The germline V gene encodes CDR1 GEAIGNYY and CDR2 EKD. This CDR3 has 18 amino acids. CDR3 residues: CACDILSGGYAGADKLIF. The CDR3 coding sequence is TGTGCCTGTGACATTCTATCTGGGGGATACGCGGGGGCCGATAAACTCATCTTT.

Only a few counts were recorded for this clone. This DNA's translation differs at residue 13 from TCRdb's protein, which comes from a much larger clone; a read error is likely, and the protein shown is translated from the DNA. The V and J genes are TRDV2 and TRDJ1, with 13 bases that match TRDD3. Germline CDR1 and CDR2: GEAIGNYY and EKD. V dropped 3 bases and J dropped 0; count of bases not matched to a gene: 15. The CDR3 consists of 20 residues. The CDR3 loop reads CACDPLLGDTPFEDTDKLIF. The CDR3 DNA follows: TGTGCCTGTGACCCGTTACTGGGGGATACGCCTTTCGAGGACACCGATAAACTCATCTTT.